This passage covers 6 T cell receptor beta chains from one sample sequenced in a study of breast tumors, draining lymph nodes, adjacent tissues (dated by TCRdb to about 2016). The receptor library was made with multiplex PCR. The data were produced on an Illumina HiSeq 2000. In-frame beta chains were kept once TCRdb had trimmed the public reads at Q25 with fastp and called clones with MiXCR. Each entry is one CDR3 protein sequence, shown with its most common DNA and genes. The sample profile shows about 25,000 distinct CDR3 sequences; less than 25% of them were found once. Approximately 12% of the sample rests with the top ten. Sequenced sample: breast tumor tissue. Receptors originate from a female donor with breast cancer. Some clones in this sample may be carry-over from other donors' samples.

This clonotype has ten or more counts. The J gene is TRBJ1-6, the V gene TRBV6-1, with 8 bases lining up with TRBD1. This CDR3 region has 15 residues. V dropped 7 bases and J dropped 5; count of bases not matched to a gene: 7. Germline lookup yields CDR1 MNHNS and CDR2 SASEGT. CDR3 DNA sequence: TGTGCCAGCACTGGACAGGGCATGAATAATTCACCCCTCCACTTT. It translates to CASTGQGMNNSPLHF.

This clonotype was observed a handful of times. Just one base apart from a much larger clone, this may be a read error. This rearrangement joins TRBV20-1 to TRBJ2-3, with a weak D call TRBD2 (6 bases). Per the germline V gene, CDR1 is DFQATT and CDR2 is SNEGSKA (reference sequence). This CDR3 is built from 15 residues. The CDR3 here is CSARDSKGLADAQYF. CDR3 DNA: TGCAGTGCTAGAGACTCGAAGGGACTCGCAGATGCGCAGTATTTT.

The table lists this clonotype with many counts. The rearrangement joins TRBV10-3 to TRBJ2-1; D may be TRBD1 (5 bases). V was shortened by 3 bases and J by 7 bases, with 7 bases between the two germline ends. Germline V lookup: CDR1 ENHRY, CDR2 SYGVKD. This CDR3 contains 12 residues. CDR3 DNA sequence: TGTGCCATCAGTGATCCAGGGAATGAGCAGTTCTTC. Residues: CAISDPGNEQFF.

This clonotype came up many times. The V and J genes are TRBV11-2 and TRBJ2-1; D possibly corresponds to TRBD2 (5 bases). Germline values: CDR1 SGHAT, CDR2 FQNNGV. The CDR3 sequence is 16 residues long. Trimming stripped 3 bases from V and 0 bases from J, with 12 bases between. The CDR3 protein is CASSLADWSSYNEQFF. The CDR3 bases are TGTGCCAGCAGCTTGGCGGACTGGAGCTCCTACAATGAGCAGTTCTTC.

This clonotype occurred many times. The gene calls are TRBV27 and TRBJ2-7; D is uncertain. Germline-derived CDR1 and CDR2 are MNHEY and SMNVEV (reference sequence). V was trimmed by 4 bases and J by 0 bases, leaving 10 bases between them. This CDR3 is 14 amino acids long. The CDR3 loop is CASSSTASSYEQYF. The CDR3 bases are TGTGCCAGCAGTTCCACTGCTAGCTCCTACGAGCAGTACTTC.

This clonotype showed up many times. The chain employs TRBV28 and TRBJ1-6; D not resolved. The CDR3 sequence is 14 residues long. Germline-derived CDR1 and CDR2 are MDHEN and SYDVKM. The V end was cut by 3 bases, the J end by 9 bases, with 12 bases between. The CDR3 bases are TGTGCCAGCAGTTTTAGAGGGCCAGGTTCACCCCTCCACTTT. This translates into CASSFRGPGSPLHF.